This T cell receptor (beta chain) is from a study of response to subunit inactivated influenza vaccine. Study results and limitations: There was a suggestion from the authors that each seasonal influenza vaccination recruits few new T cells.

MiXCR was run by TCRdb on the RT-PCR reads, yielding one entry per CDR3 protein. The sample shows around 190,000 distinct CDR3 sequences, around 15% of them seen only once. Ten or more counts support this clonotype. Its antigen is not known. Trimming stripped 0 bases from V and 4 bases from J, with 12 bases between. Germline V gene lookup returns CDR1 MNHEY and CDR2 SVGEGT. This CDR3 contains 15 residues. Sequences were derived from CD8+ T cells sorted from PBMCs, sampled less than 6 days after vaccination. V usage is TRBV6-2 or TRBV6-3 and J usage is TRBJ1-1; D remains unclear. This clonotype was sampled from a man between 45 and 60 years old who received an inactivated influenza vaccine. CDR3: CASSYSEGPFTEAFF. The CDR3 bases are TGTGCCAGCAGTTACTCGGAAGGGCCGTTCACTGAAGCTTTCTTT.